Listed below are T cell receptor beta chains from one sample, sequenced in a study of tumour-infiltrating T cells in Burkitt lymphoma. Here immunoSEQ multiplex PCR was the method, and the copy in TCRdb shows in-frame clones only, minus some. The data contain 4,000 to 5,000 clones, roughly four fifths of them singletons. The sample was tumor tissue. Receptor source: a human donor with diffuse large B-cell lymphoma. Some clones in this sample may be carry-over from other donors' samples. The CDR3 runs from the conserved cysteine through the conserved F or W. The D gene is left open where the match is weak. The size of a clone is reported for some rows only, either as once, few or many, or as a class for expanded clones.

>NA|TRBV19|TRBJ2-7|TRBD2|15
CASSIQAGGRHEQYF
TGTGCCAGTAGTATACAGGCGGGAGGGCGCCACGAGCAGTACTTC
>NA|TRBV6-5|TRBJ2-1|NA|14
CASSYLLGDNEQFF
TGTGCCAGCAGTTACCTGTTAGGGGACAATGAGCAGTTCTTC
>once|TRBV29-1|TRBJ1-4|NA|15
CSVYTQGRANEKLFF
TGCAGCGTTTACACCCAGGGCAGGGCTAATGAAAAACTGTTTTTT
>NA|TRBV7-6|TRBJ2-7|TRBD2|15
CASSATSGSTYQQYF
TGTGCCAGCAGCGCGACTAGCGGGAGCACCTACCAGCAGTACTTC
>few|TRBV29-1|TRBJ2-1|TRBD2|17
CSAPGTSGLGAYNEQFF
TGCAGCGCGCCCGGGACTAGCGGACTCGGGGCCTACAATGAGCAGTTCTTC
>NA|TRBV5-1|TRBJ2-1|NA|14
CASAQGGGHNEQFF
TGCGCCAGCGCACAGGGCGGAGGGCACAATGAGCAGTTCTTC
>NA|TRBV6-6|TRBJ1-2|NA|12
CASTRTGIGYTF
TGTGCCAGCACCAGAACAGGGATCGGCTACACCTTC
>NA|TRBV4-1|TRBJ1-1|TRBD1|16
CASSQPGQGPALRAFF
TGCGCCAGCAGCCAACCGGGACAGGGTCCCGCCCTTCGTGCTTTCTTT
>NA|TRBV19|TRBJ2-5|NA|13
CASSADTQETQYF
TGTGCCAGTAGTGCGGACACTCAAGAGACCCAGTACTTC
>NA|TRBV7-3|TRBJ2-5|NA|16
CASSLLAGTRKETQYF
TGTGCCAGCAGCTTATTGGCGGGAACCCGAAAAGAGACCCAGTACTTC
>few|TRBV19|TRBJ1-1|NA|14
CATTQGFGNTEAFF
TGTGCCACGACACAGGGTTTTGGCAACACTGAAGCTTTCTTT
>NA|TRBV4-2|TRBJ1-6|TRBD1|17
CASSQVSGTANNSPLHF
TGTGCCAGCAGCCAAGTTTCCGGGACAGCCAATAATTCACCCCTCCACTTT
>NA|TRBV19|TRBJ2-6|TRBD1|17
CASSSILGGTGANVLTF
TGTGCCAGTAGCTCCATACTAGGGGGCACTGGGGCCAACGTCCTGACTTTC
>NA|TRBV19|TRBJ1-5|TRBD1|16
CASSSGTGFGNQPQHF
TGTGCCAGTAGTTCGGGGACAGGGTTCGGCAATCAGCCCCAGCATTTT
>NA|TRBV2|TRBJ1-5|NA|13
CASSMDRNQPQHF
TGTGCCAGCAGTATGGACAGAAATCAGCCCCAGCATTTT
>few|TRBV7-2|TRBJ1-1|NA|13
CASSPFVNTEAFF
TGTGCCAGCAGCCCTTTTGTGAACACTGAAGCTTTCTTT
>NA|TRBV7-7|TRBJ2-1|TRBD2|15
CASSSLAGEGVEQFF
TGTGCTAGCAGCTCCTTAGCGGGAGAGGGTGTTGAGCAGTTCTTC
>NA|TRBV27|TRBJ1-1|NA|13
CASREFSVTEAFF
TGTGCCAGCAGGGAATTTAGCGTCACTGAAGCTTTCTTT
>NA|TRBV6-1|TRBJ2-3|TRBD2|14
CATGLVRATDTQYF
TGTGCCACTGGACTAGTTCGGGCTACGGATACGCAGTATTTT
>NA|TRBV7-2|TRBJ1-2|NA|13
CASSLARRDGYTF
TGTGCCAGCAGCTTAGCCCGACGGGACGGCTACACCTTC
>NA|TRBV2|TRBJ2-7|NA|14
CASNPQVPLHEQYF
TGTGCCAGCAACCCTCAGGTCCCCCTTCACGAGCAGTACTTC
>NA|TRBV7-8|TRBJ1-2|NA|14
CASSLRDKNYGYTF
TGTGCCAGCAGCTTGCGGGACAAAAACTATGGCTACACCTTC